Shown below are 23 T cell receptor beta chains from a single sample sequenced in a study of control samples from healthy donors and cancer patients. Data came from immunoSEQ multiplex PCR; TCRdb stores just in-frame clones and leaves some out. The sample consists of 70,000 or so clones, just under 90% of them appearing once. The sequenced material came from PBMCs. The receptor set was obtained from a man between 60 and 75 years old with lung cancer.

V gene TRBV3-1 (or the pseudogene TRBV3-2) combines with J gene TRBJ2-5; D is perhaps TRBD1 (6 bases). Trimming removed 2 bases at V and 2 bases at J, with 12 bases between. Germline values: CDR1 LGHDT, CDR2 YNNKEL (reference sequence). The CDR3 has 15 residues. The CDR3 nucleotides are TGTGCCAGCAGCCAAAGAGGGACACGACAAGAGACCCAGTACTTC. Amino acids: CASSQRGTRQETQYF.

As for this clone: Different DNA sequences within this sample yield the same CDR3. The chain links TRBV12-3 or TRBV12-4 to TRBJ1-6, with TRBD1 matching 7 bases. The CDR3 covers 13 residues. With 7 bases clipped from V and 6 bases from J, the junction kept 3 bases outside the gene matches. CDR3 bases: TGTGCCAGCAAGGGACAGACTAATTCACCCCTCCACTTT. Amino acids: CASKGQTNSPLHF.

The chain links TRBV5-1 to TRBJ1-4; D gene ambiguous. The germline CDR1 and CDR2 sequences are SGHRS and YFSETQ. With 0 bases removed from V and 0 bases from J, the gap between germline ends came to 12 bases. CDR3 length: 17 amino acids. CDR3: CASSLVAGTATNEKLFF. The CDR3 coding sequence is TGCGCCAGCAGCTTGGTGGCAGGAACTGCAACTAATGAAAAACTGTTTTTT.

This chain joins TRBV14 and TRBJ2-7; TRBD1 matches at 9 bases. The CDR3 covers 14 residues. V lost 8 bases and J lost 3; bases outside the gene matches: 8. CDR1 is SGHDN, CDR2 FVKESK, per germline. CDR3 nucleotides: TGTGCCAGCTCCCCACTGACAGGGGGCTACGAGCAGTACTTC. Its protein product is CASSPLTGGYEQYF.

V gene TRBV10-3 combines with J gene TRBJ1-1; TRBD1 aligns across 7 bases. Trimming took 4 bases from V and 5 from J; bases not matched to a gene: 7. Germline V gives CDR1 ENHRY, CDR2 SYGVKD. This CDR3 has 14 residues. DNA of the CDR3: TGTGCCATCAGTGCACCACAGGGGCATACTGAAGCTTTCTTT. It yields the protein CAISAPQGHTEAFF.

The rearrangement links TRBV16 to TRBJ1-5; D gene ambiguous. Germline assignment: CDR1 KGHSY and CDR2 FQNENV. This CDR3 comprises 15 residues. V lost 0 bases and J lost 0, with 6 bases in between. CDR3 bases: TGTGCCAGCAGCCAATCGATCGATAGCAATCAGCCCCAGCATTTT. Its protein product is CASSQSIDSNQPQHF.

This clone was counted only a few times. The CDR3 sequence: CATSDSTGVGTNEKLFF. CDR3 DNA sequence: TGTGCCACCAGTGATAGCACAGGGGTAGGAACTAATGAAAAACTGTTTTTT. V gene TRBV24-1 combines with J gene TRBJ1-4; 7 bases align to TRBD1. The trim removed 3 bases at V and 1 base at J, leaving 7 bases unmatched. The CDR3 has 17 residues. Germline loops: CDR1 KGHDR, CDR2 SFDVKD.

The chain joins TRBV6-5 to TRBJ2-1; TRBD2 matches 7 bases. The germline gives CDR1 MNHEY, CDR2 SVGAGI. With 5 bases clipped from V and 6 bases from J, the junction kept 10 bases outside the gene matches. This CDR3 spans 15 amino acids. The CDR3 loop reads CASSPRGGPPNEQFF. The CDR3 DNA reads TGTGCCAGCAGTCCGCGCGGGGGTCCCCCCAATGAGCAGTTCTTC.

The V call is TRBV5-5, the J call TRBJ2-5; no firm D call. From germline, CDR1 is SGHKS and CDR2 YYEKEE (reference sequence). V gave up 0 bases and J gave up 4 bases, with 4 bases separating them. The CDR3 runs 12 residues. The CDR3 loop reads CASSLGLETQYF. As DNA, the CDR3 is TGTGCCAGCAGCTTGGGGCTAGAGACCCAGTACTTC.

The chain uses TRBV29-1 and TRBJ2-1; 8 positions match TRBD2. V dropped 5 bases and J dropped 2; count of bases not matched to a gene: 5. This CDR3 has 14 residues. The germline gives CDR1 SQVTM, CDR2 ANQGSEA. The CDR3 region is CSVFRGGPYNEQFF. CDR3 DNA: TGCAGCGTTTTTCGGGGGGGCCCCTACAATGAGCAGTTCTTC.

The V gene is TRBV9, the J gene TRBJ1-2; D not certain. The CDR3 contains 16 residues. Between the trimmed V and J ends, which lost 4 bases and 4 bases, there was a span of 20 bases. In germline, CDR1 is SGDLS, CDR2 YYNGEE. CDR3 loop: CASSSRGILSAYGYTF. CDR3 DNA: TGTGCCAGCAGCTCCCGAGGGATCCTAAGCGCCTATGGCTACACCTTC.

The chain carries TRBV9 and TRBJ1-4; D remains unclear. The CDR3 covers 14 residues. V lost 3 bases and J 2 bases, leaving 8 bases between the germline ends. CDR1 and CDR2 from the germline V gene are SGDLS and YYNGEE. In nucleotides, the CDR3 is TGTGCCAGCAGCGCGACGGGGACTAATGAAAAACTGTTTTTT. Encoded protein: CASSATGTNEKLFF.

The chain employs TRBV5-1 and TRBJ2-7; 7 bases agree with TRBD2. Germline CDR1 is SGHRS and CDR2 is YFSETQ. Losses at the gene ends were 3 bases for V and 4 bases for J; bases not matched to a gene: 10. This CDR3 region has 15 residues. The CDR3 region is CASSSTGTKGYEQYF. The CDR3, as DNA: TGCGCCAGCAGCTCCACCGGGACTAAAGGGTACGAGCAGTACTTC.

This clone was observed a handful of times. The V and J genes are TRBV5-1 and TRBJ1-1; D might be TRBD1 (6 bases). This CDR3 is built from 17 residues. Deletions cut 1 base from V and 1 base from J, with 17 bases between. Germline CDR1 and CDR2: SGHRS and YFSETQ. CDR3 sequence (DNA): TGCGCCAGCAGCTTGAGGTGGGGGGGCAATTCGAACACTGAAGCTTTCTTT. Encoded protein: CASSLRWGGNSNTEAFF.

The V and J genes are TRBV7-3 and TRBJ2-7, with 9 bases aligning to TRBD1. Looked up from germline, CDR1 is SGHTA and CDR2 is FQGTGA. V shed 5 bases, J shed 2 bases, and the junction held 7 bases outside the gene matches. This CDR3 comprises 15 residues. The CDR3 DNA reads as TGTGCCAGCAGCCGGGGACAGGGATCCACCTACGAGCAGTACTTC. Amino acids: CASSRGQGSTYEQYF.

This rearrangement joins TRBV30 to TRBJ1-2; D gene uncertain. Trimming pared 4 bases from V and 7 bases from J, leaving 16 bases between. CDR1 is GTSNPN and CDR2 is SVGIG in the germline V gene (reference sequence). This CDR3 is built from 13 residues. As DNA, the CDR3 is TGTGCCTGGACTATCGTATCGGGCTCTGGCTACACCTTC. Translation: CAWTIVSGSGYTF.

The J gene is TRBJ1-6, the V gene TRBV7-8; weak D call: TRBD1 (5 bases). V was shortened by 3 bases and J by 5 bases, with 11 bases between the two germline ends. The CDR3 is 15 residues long. Germline CDR1 is SGHVS and CDR2 is FQNEAQ. The CDR3 reads CASSLGTVDNSPLHF. DNA of the CDR3: TGTGCCAGCAGCTTGGGGACGGTCGATAATTCACCCCTCCACTTT.

The rearrangement uses TRBV4-1 and TRBJ1-6, with D hard to call. V was shortened by 1 base and J by 8 bases, with 9 bases between the two germline ends. The germline V gene has CDR1 MGHRA and CDR2 YSYEKL. CDR3 size: 14 residues. The CDR3 sequence: CASSQVVSDSPLHF. The CDR3 DNA reads TGCGCCAGCAGCCAAGTGGTATCCGATTCACCCCTCCACTTT.

The V call is TRBV25-1, the J call TRBJ1-1; a weak D match, TRBD1 (6 bases). The CDR3 sequence is 15 residues long. From germline, CDR1 is MGHDK and CDR2 SYGVNS. V lost 2 bases and J lost 10, with 20 bases in between. Here the CDR3 reads CASSEVGRDEQGAFF. In nucleotides, the CDR3 is TGTGCCAGCAGTGAAGTCGGCAGGGACGAACAGGGAGCTTTCTTT.

This chain links TRBV3-1 (or the pseudogene TRBV3-2) with TRBJ2-4, with D perhaps TRBD1 (5 bases). Trimming cost V 0 bases and J 8 bases, with 20 bases left between them. Germline loops: CDR1 LGHDT, CDR2 YNNKEL (reference sequence). The CDR3 has 17 residues. CDR3 sequence: CASSQDPTATPQDIQYF. The CDR3 DNA sequence: TGTGCCAGCAGCCAAGACCCGACAGCCACCCCCCAAGACATTCAGTACTTC.

The chain has TRBV7-3 and TRBJ2-2; no clear D gene. CDR3 length: 13 amino acids. V lost 4 bases to trimming and J lost 7 bases, with 10 bases between them. Germline-derived CDR1 and CDR2 are SGHTA and FQGTGA. Here the CDR3 DNA reads TGTGCCAGCAGCTCCCCGGCGATCGGGGAGCTGTTTTTT. As protein: CASSSPAIGELFF.

This chain uses TRBV7-9 with TRBJ2-1, with 11 bases matching TRBD1. The junction had 9 bases not matched to a gene; V was cut back by 5 bases and J by 6 bases. CDR3 length: 16 amino acids. Per the germline V gene, CDR1 is SEHNR and CDR2 is FQNEAQ (reference sequence). The CDR3 nucleotides read TGTGCCAGCAGCGGCGCCGGACAGGGGGCTCGCAATGAGCAGTTCTTC. Translated, it gives CASSGAGQGARNEQFF.

The chain recombines TRBV5-4 with TRBJ1-1; D is undetermined. The V and J ends lost 0 bases and 2 bases respectively, with 8 bases between them. The CDR3 length is 14 residues. Per the germline V gene, CDR1 is SGHNT and CDR2 is YYREEE (reference sequence). CDR3: CASSLGMENTEAFF. As DNA, the CDR3 is TGTGCCAGCAGCTTGGGTATGGAAAACACTGAAGCTTTCTTT.